This section outlines one TCR beta chain sequence together with its context. Its antigen is still unknown. Germline CDR1 is SQVTM and CDR2 is ANQGSEA. The V segment lost 5 bases and the J segment 8 bases; nucleotides outside the gene matches: 8. The CDR3 sequence is 12 residues long. The sample comes from a study of shared clonotypes between healthy human individuals. General study results and limits: When naive CD4 clonotypes were compared across a few donors, 4% to 6.5% were shared.

Method: immunoSEQ multiplex PCR; TCRdb's copy keeps in-frame clones and lacks some. The table lists under 1,900,000 clones, approximately 98.5% of them singletons. The gene calls are TRBV29-1 and TRBJ1-2; 7 nucleotides agree with TRBD1. This TCR came from a man aged 25 to 40 in good health. The specimen sequenced was naive CD4+ T cells sorted from blood. The subset here: CD45RA+ positively selected. Here the CDR3 reads CSVRGGTEGYTF. CDR3 nucleotide sequence: TGCAGCGTTCGAGGGGGCACGGAAGGCTACACCTTC.